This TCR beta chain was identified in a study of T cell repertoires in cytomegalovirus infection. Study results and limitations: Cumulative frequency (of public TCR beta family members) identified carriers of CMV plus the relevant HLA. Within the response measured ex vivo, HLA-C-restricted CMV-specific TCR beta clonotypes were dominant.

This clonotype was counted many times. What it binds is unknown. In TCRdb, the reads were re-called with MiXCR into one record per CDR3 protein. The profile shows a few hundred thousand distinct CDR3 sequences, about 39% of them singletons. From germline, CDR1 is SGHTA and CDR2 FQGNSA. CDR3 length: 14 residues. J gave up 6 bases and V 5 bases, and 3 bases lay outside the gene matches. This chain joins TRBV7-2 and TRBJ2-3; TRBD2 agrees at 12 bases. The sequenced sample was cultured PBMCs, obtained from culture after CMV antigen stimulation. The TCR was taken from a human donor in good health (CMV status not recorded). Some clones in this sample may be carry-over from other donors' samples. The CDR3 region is CASSPLAGGDTQYF. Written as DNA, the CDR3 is TGTGCCAGCAGCCCCCTAGCGGGAGGGGATACGCAGTATTTT. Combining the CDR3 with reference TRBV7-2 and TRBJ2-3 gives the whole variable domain GAGVSQSPSNKVTEKGKDVELRCDPISGHTALYWYRQSLGQGLEFLIYFQGNSAPDKSGLPSDRFSAERTGGSVSTLTIQRTQQEDSAVYLCASSPLAGGDTQYFGPGTRLTVL.